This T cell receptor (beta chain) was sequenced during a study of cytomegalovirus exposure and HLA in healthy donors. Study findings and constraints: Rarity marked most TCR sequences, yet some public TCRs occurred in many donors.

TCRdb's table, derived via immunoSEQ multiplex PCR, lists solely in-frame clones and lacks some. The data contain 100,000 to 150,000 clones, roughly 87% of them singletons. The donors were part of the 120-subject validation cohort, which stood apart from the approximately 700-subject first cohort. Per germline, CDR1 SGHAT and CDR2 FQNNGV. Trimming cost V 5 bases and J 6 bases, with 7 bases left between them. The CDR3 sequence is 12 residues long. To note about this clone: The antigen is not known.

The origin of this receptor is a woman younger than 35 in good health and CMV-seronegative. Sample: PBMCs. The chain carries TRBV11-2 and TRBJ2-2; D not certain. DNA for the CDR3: TGTGCCAGCAGCCCGGGTTCCGGGGAGCTGTTTTTT. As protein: CASSPGSGELFF.